Here is one TCR beta chain with its context. The record originates from a study of CD8+ T cells in alopecia areata. cDNA prepared by RNA extraction and subsequent reverse transcription served as the template for sequencing. The repertoire was sequenced with immunoSEQ multiplex PCR; TCRdb's copy has only in-frame clones and lacks some. The top ten hold 0.75% to 0.95% of the sample, which has over 250,000 clones, over 45% seen once. Treatment noted: oral pan-JAK inhibitor, 5-10 mg twice daily. The CDR3 covers 13 residues. Per the germline V gene, CDR1 is SQVTM and CDR2 is ANQGSEA. V trimming: 6 bases; J trimming: 1 base; junction bases outside the gene matches: 0.

The clonotype was recovered from a human donor with alopecia areata. The sample was CD4+ T cells sorted from blood, taken at roughly week 53, from a patient treated with tofacitinib. The gene calls are TRBV29-1 and TRBJ2-3; 11 bases are shared with TRBD2. The CDR3 region has the DNA TGCAGCGTGACTAGCGGGGGCACAGATACGCAGTATTTT. Residues: CSVTSGGTDTQYF.